The T cell receptor beta chain described here comes from a study of blood T cell repertoires in COVID-19. The overall study: Researchers got acute and convalescent COVID-19 samples from the United States, Italy and Spain.

The V and J ends lost 5 bases and 2 bases respectively, with 9 bases between them. The CDR3 loop spans 13 amino acids. Germline values: CDR1 SGHAT, CDR2 FQNNGV. TCRdb keeps only in-frame clones here, not all; method: immunoSEQ multiplex PCR. The data contain under 300,000 clones, more than 85% of them singletons. The sample holds one count of this clone. This clonotype was obtained from a man younger than 35 with active or convalescent COVID-19. The sample taken for sequencing was peripheral blood. The chain combines TRBV11-2 with TRBJ2-5; D not resolved. The chain's CDR3 is CASSPPNQETQYF. DNA of the CDR3: TGTGCCAGCAGCCCCCCAAATCAAGAGACCCAGTACTTC.